This TCR beta chain was captured by sequencing in a study of T cell responses to AZD1222 COVID-19 vaccine. Study in general: Combined were second doses at about 4 or about 12 weeks. Study outcomes and limitations: Donors, mostly white British, included more females; clonal diversity was possibly underestimated. Sampling that yielded the repertoires occurred only after the peak T cell response. Epitopes outside B.1.351 and B.1.1.7 mutated regions reportedly drew nearly half of spike TCRs.

The CDR3 is 15 amino acids. Germline V gives CDR1 MNHEY, CDR2 SMNVEV (reference sequence). Measured with immunoSEQ multiplex PCR; TCRdb has only the in-frame clones, and not every one. The sample lists 130,000 or so clones; about 88% were seen once. Points on this clone: No antigen is known for it. At one of its ends the junction is not consistent with the germline gene, which may arise from a read error.

The rearrangement uses TRBV27 and TRBJ1-2; the match to TRBD1 covers 9 bases. This clonotype was obtained from an adult in good health. The sequenced sample was peripheral blood, obtained on day 0 of AZD1222 vaccination. The CDR3 region is CVSSLQDRGPYGYTF. As DNA, the CDR3 is TGTGTCAGCAGTTTACAGGACAGGGGCCCCTATGGCTACACCTTC.